Given below is one TCR beta chain in context. Antigen unknown. The CDR3 loop spans 14 amino acids. V gave up 3 bases and J gave up 2 bases, with 10 bases separating them. Germline loops: CDR1 SGHTA, CDR2 FQGNSA. Regulatory (CD25-high CD127-low) and conventional (CD25-low CD127-high) CD4+ T cells were sorted separately. The primer mix had 52 TRBV and 13 TRBJ primers. The method was immunoSEQ multiplex PCR; TCRdb's version includes in-frame clones alone and lacks a portion of them. The repertoire holds almost 30,000 clones, with less than 95% as singletons. These data are taken from a study of regulatory T cells. General study results and limits: Regulatory T cells showed the strongest V-J pair restriction and V/J gene skewing among patient repertoires. In CD3G-deficient patients, conventional CD4+ T cells were enriched for hydrophobic CDR3 residues at positions 6 and 7.

Sequences were obtained from conventional CD4+ T cells sorted from blood. The chain uses TRBV7-2 and TRBJ1-1; D call uncertain. The source of this sequence is a person under 35 with CD3G deficiency. CDR3 bases: TGTGCCAGCAGCTTTGATTCCTCCAACACTGAAGCTTTCTTT. It is translated as CASSFDSSNTEAFF.